This TCR beta chain emerged from a study of beta chain features in type 1 diabetes. Across the whole study: When patients were set against healthy donors, age, gender and cell yields were similar. Researchers looked at 95 million to 140 million sorted cells across all samples. Study-level findings and limits: In all four CD4+ subsets, TCRB CDR3 length was significantly, moderately reduced in type 1 diabetes. Because the template was cDNA, high-expressing cells might be over-represented.

Of the isolated RNA, all was reverse transcribed, and so the sequenced material was expressed TCRB transcripts. The assay was immunoSEQ multiplex PCR, and TCRdb's table has in-frame clones only and misses some. The sample shows under 850,000 clones, roughly 13% of them seen only once. Only a few counts were recorded for this clone. Its antigen is unknown. V dropped 2 bases and J dropped 5; count of bases not matched to a gene: 14. The CDR3 length is 17 residues. CDR1 is SGDLS and CDR2 is YYNGEE in the germline V gene. The rearrangement links TRBV9 to TRBJ1-2; 8 nucleotides align to TRBD1. This receptor was obtained from a man aged 18 to 30 with type 1 diabetes. The sample was naive CD4+ T cells from blood. Here the CDR3 reads CASSVGTGLITSYGYTF. CDR3 bases: TGTGCCAGCAGCGTCGGGACAGGACTCATTACGTCTTATGGCTACACCTTC.